This T cell receptor (beta chain) was sequenced in a study of cytomegalovirus exposure and HLA in healthy donors (dated by TCRdb to about 2017). The study in broad terms: An earlier analysis of fewer than 750 of the donors reported under 300 Gb of sequence data and around 120 million unique TCR beta sequences obtained from about 180 million T cells. An earlier analysis of about 600 of the donors used high-throughput TCR beta sequencing to judge whether each TCR beta V gene segment behaved as functional or pseudogenic. Typing coverage differed by locus: A, B, C, DRB1 and DQB1 were typed in roughly 629-630 donors, DQA1 in about 560, DPA1 in approximately 610, and DPB1 in approximately 450. Rather than drawing on any new phenotypic data, the later analysis identified candidate immune exposures from TCR beta sequences and the way those sequences occurred across donors. To predict cytomegalovirus infection status, the study combined high-throughput TCR immunosequencing, statistical association of individual TCRs with disease status, and machine learning. Donor age, sex, ethnicity and CMV serostatus were collected together with the repertoire data. Along with the approximately 620-subject first cohort, a separate validation cohort of approximately 110 different subjects was used. Roughly 290 gigabases of sequencing data and approximately 92 million unique TCR sequences made up an early release that covered several hundred HLA-typed donors. A later analysis re-examined previously published TCR beta repertoires from more than 550 donors and added high-resolution HLA genotyping to investigate patterns of TCR occurrence. Of the 350 to 450 genotyped donors, 75% to 85% were placed in the genetic ancestry cluster associated with self-reported Caucasian donors. The T cell repertoires of around 670 subjects were profiled by immunosequencing and related to cytomegalovirus serostatus. A later genetic analysis took genome-wide SNP genotypes for 398 of the 666 donors and used that subset as a discovery cohort. HLA typing included class I and class II loci at four-digit resolution. The aim of the study was to test whether cataloging public T cell receptors could identify signatures of past pathogen exposure. All discovery cohort repertoires had been generated on a single sequencing platform. On average, about 240,000 unique TCR beta nucleotide sequences were sequenced per donor among a few hundred genotyped donors of the cohort, with around 19% of those sequences being non-productive. Because of strong linkage in the cohort, roughly five DR-DQ haplotypes were treated as single units for association and clustering. Study-wide findings and limitations: Because HLA typing was missing for some donors at each locus, association tests included only the typed subset. V-gene and J-gene trimming of TCR beta chains was associated with a missense DCLRE1C variant in a later genetic analysis, and the association was replicated in an independent cohort. CMV serostatus was the only immune exposure information available for the cohort. The classifier was reported to diagnose cytomegalovirus status with high specificity and sensitivity in both the original cohort and the validation cohort. Sequencing depth was assumed to be roughly uniform across donors in the presence/absence analyses, though that assumption may not hold. In a later analysis, HLA-associated TCR beta chains showed more clonal expansion and lower generation probabilities than non-associated chains that were equally common. According to the authors, the approach could potentially be generalized to other disease states and immunological phenotypes. Specific HLA alleles were associated with more than 15,000 TCR beta sequences at a false discovery rate of 0.05 in a later analysis. A later analysis found that most CMV-associated TCR beta chains appeared HLA-restricted, with HLA associations seemingly driven largely by CMV exposure. Across donors, most TCR sequences were observed very rarely, whereas some public TCRs were present in many individuals. A group of highly shared sequence variants was considered likely to be a technical artifact of the sequencing pipeline. When HLA alleles, especially DR and DQ, strongly co-occurred, attributing TCR associations to individual alleles was difficult. The 87-base-pair reads could not distinguish some IMGT-functional V segments, including TRBV6-2 and TRBV6-3, so those segments were excluded. Linkage disequilibrium might explain the correlated functional status among segregating V segments, but an unknown experimental factor could not be ruled out. About 17 rarely observed V segments, including chromosome 9 orphons, were excluded from the earlier analysis of about 610 of the donors because counts were too low. In vitro tests confirmed that a few of the cytomegalovirus-associated TCR beta chains recognize cytomegalovirus antigens. A further reported finding was that TCR beta sequences accurately predicted the HLA-A and HLA-B alleles for most subjects in the first cohort. In an earlier analysis of approximately 590 of the donors, most TCR beta V segments appeared in productive rearrangements about 90% or about 30% of the time, broadly matching IMGT annotations. A later analysis found that TCR association rates varied across HLA loci, with DRB1 alleles showing the most associated TCRs and HLA-C alleles the fewest. A later analysis reported that several top co-occurrence clusters appeared linked to parvovirus B19, influenza, CMV and Epstein-Barr virus. This cohort had only TCR beta chains sequenced, and the lack of alpha or paired-chain data limited which features could be detected. A total of some 180 TCR beta chains were listed by the study as associated with cytomegalovirus. In a later genetic analysis, fewer N-insertions in productive TCRs were reported among donors in an Asian-associated ancestry cluster than the approximately 670-donor mean.

Library preparation employed the immunoSEQ multiplex PCR assay. For the multiplex PCR, a mixture combining 60 forward primers for TCR Vbeta segments and 13 reverse primers for TCR Jbeta segments was used. The CDR3 region of rearranged TCR beta genes was amplified from genomic DNA by a multiplex PCR assay. The amplified TCR beta libraries were sequenced on the Illumina HiSeq System as 87-base-pair reads. The paper's processing steps were these. A later analysis tallied 80 million to 95 million unique TCR beta chains across the 666 repertoires, and about 10 million of those chains were shared by two or more donors. Raw reads were error-corrected and collapsed into unique sequences with a nearest-neighbor algorithm that merged closely related sequences to remove PCR and sequencing errors. V, D and J gene segments were assigned by aligning CDR3 sequences to IMGT reference sequences. For a sequence to be retained, at least a six-nucleotide match to both a V gene segment and a J gene segment was required. A rearrangement was called productive if the CDR3 had no stop codons and remained in frame with V and J, and every other rearrangement was called non-productive. Following IMGT convention, CDR3 was defined as the stretch from the second conserved V-encoded cysteine up to the conserved J-encoded phenylalanine. In an earlier analysis of approximately 500 of the donors, sequences lacking an unambiguous match to a single V gene segment were excluded. An earlier analysis of 587 of the donors called V segments functional above 56.7% productive rearrangements and segregating when the between-donor standard deviation exceeded 5%. A statistical classification framework was built for diagnosing cytomegalovirus status from the catalog of TCR beta chain sequences. V and J gene assignment, in a later analysis, came from comparing TCR nucleotide sequences with IMGT/GENE-DB human TR gene sequences. A later analysis assigned CDR3 sequences and most-parsimonious VDJ recombination scenarios with the TCRdist pipeline. A later analysis defined each TCR beta chain by its CDR3 amino acid sequence plus V-gene family, and excluded reads lacking a unique V-gene family. A later analysis removed roughly 590 highly shared, low-generation-probability nucleotide sequences to deal with suspected cross-contamination and a sequencing artifact. A later analysis calculated a clonal expansion index for each public chain from normalized within-repertoire ranks of inferred template counts. A later analysis computed generation probabilities with a VDJ recombination model fitted to out-of-frame rearrangements, and checked the results against IGoR. Hypergeometric tests were used in a later analysis to score TCR-TCR, TCR-HLA and TCR-CMV co-occurrence, with a repertoire-size bias correction applied to the TCR pairs. In a later analysis, false discovery rates were estimated by permuting HLA or CMV assignments 20 times. In a later analysis, co-occurring TCRs were grouped using DBSCAN, and TCRdist sequence similarity was added for clustering within HLA-allele-positive subsets. Repertoires with fewer than 30,000 or more than 120,000 public chains were left out of co-occurrence clustering, as were four to six repertoires with anomalous nucleotide sharing. TCRdb carries this immuneACCESS record with in-frame sequences only. Its versions omit some clonotypes, under half of them owing to an unresolved V gene in the studies checked, with the rest unexplained. V, J and clone size were drawn from that table, and D and trimming were deduced from the DNA. The sample's table covers some 200,000 clones. The ten biggest clones cover approximately 6.5% of the sample.

Concerning this clone: The specificity of this receptor is unknown.

The cohort was made up of 666 healthy bone marrow donors. At the time of sampling, every cohort member was nominally healthy, though immune exposures that went unrecorded were likely present. The donor tested CMV seronegative and was one of the 352 seronegative cohort members. A peripheral blood sample was collected from each donor, and TCR beta sequencing was performed on peripheral blood mononuclear cells. The Qiagen DNeasy Blood Extraction Kit was used to extract genomic DNA from the blood cell samples. Inclusive of the bounding cysteine and phenylalanine, the CDR3 is 16 residues long. The CDR3 DNA has 48 bases and is translated from base 1. Reading the germline V gene (reference sequence) gives CDR1 MNHEY and CDR2 SMNVEV. V ends up 6 bases short and J 9 bases short, with an unmatched junction base count of 14.

The clonotype was recovered from a man aged 30 to 45 in good health and CMV-seronegative. Source material: PBMCs. Here the chain combines TRBV27 and TRBJ2-1; TRBD2 lines up with 10 middle nucleotides. The CDR3 in this case is CASSSPGTSVSGEQFF. The DNA sequence is as follows: TGTGCCAGCAGCTCCCCCGGGACTAGCGTCTCGGGTGAGCAGTTCTTC.